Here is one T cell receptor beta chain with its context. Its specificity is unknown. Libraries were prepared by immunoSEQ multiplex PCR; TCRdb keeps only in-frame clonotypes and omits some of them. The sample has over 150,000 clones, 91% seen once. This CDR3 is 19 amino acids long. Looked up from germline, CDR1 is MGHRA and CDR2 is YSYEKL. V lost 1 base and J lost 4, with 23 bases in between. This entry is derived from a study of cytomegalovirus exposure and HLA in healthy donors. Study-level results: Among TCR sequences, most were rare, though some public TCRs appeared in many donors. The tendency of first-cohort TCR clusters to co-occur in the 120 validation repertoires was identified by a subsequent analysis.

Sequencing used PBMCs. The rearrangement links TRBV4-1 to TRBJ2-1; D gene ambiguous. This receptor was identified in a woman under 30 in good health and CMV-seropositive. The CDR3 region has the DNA TGCGCCAGCAGCCAAGGGCGGATTACCGGCCGTCGATCTTACAATGAGCAGTTCTTC. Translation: CASSQGRITGRRSYNEQFF.